This TCR beta chain is from a study of OX40 agonist ivuxolimab in advanced cancers. Study-wide background: Patients were infused with ivuxolimab every 2 weeks at 0.01 to 10 mg/kg.

Trimming cost V 0 bases and J 5 bases; bases outside gene matches: 4. Germline CDR1 and CDR2: SGHNT and YENEEA. The CDR3 totals 16 residues. The data were produced by immunoSEQ multiplex PCR, yet TCRdb's version contains in-frame clones alone and is incomplete. Among tens of thousands of clones, around 81% were seen once, and the ten largest hold about 4%. Material: CD4+ or CD8+ T cells sorted from blood, obtained in a trial of the OX40 agonist ivuxolimab. The chain uses TRBV11-3 and TRBJ2-3, with 11 bases that match TRBD1. This clonotype was sampled from an adult with an advanced solid tumor such as melanoma, head and neck, liver or kidney cancer. CDR3 sequence: CASSLDLGQGEDTQYF. The CDR3 nucleotides are TGTGCCAGCAGCTTAGATCTGGGACAGGGGGAAGATACGCAGTATTTT.